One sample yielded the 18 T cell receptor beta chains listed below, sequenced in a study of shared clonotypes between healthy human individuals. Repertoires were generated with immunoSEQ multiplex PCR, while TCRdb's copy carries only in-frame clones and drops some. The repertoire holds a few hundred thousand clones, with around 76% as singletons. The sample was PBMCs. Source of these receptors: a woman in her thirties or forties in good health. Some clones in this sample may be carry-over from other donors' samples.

CDR3 amino acids: CASEAGGRSYNEQFF. In nucleotides, the CDR3 is TGCGCCAGCGAAGCGGGGGGCAGGTCTTACAATGAGCAGTTCTTC. This sequence joins TRBV5-1 and TRBJ2-1; 9 nucleotides line up with TRBD2. The CDR3 covers 15 residues. The V and J ends lost 7 bases and 4 bases, in that order; junction bases with no gene match: 9. The germline V gene has CDR1 SGHRS and CDR2 YFSETQ.

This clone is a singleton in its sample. The chain's CDR3 is CAWSVGRIYYEQYF. The CDR3 coding sequence is TGTGCCTGGAGTGTCGGCAGGATCTACTACGAGCAGTACTTC. The chain has TRBV30 and TRBJ2-7; D is undetermined. CDR3 size: 14 residues. Germline CDR1 reads GTSNPN; CDR2 reads SVGIG (reference sequence). Trimming removed 0 bases at V and 3 bases at J, with 12 bases between.

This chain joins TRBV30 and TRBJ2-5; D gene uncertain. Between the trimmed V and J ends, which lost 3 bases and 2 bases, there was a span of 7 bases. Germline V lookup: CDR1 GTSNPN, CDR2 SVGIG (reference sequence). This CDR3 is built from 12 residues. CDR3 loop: CAWSIQQETQYF. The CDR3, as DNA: TGTGCCTGGAGCATACAACAAGAGACCCAGTACTTC. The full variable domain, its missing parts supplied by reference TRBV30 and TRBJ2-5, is SQTIHQWPATLVQPVGSPLSLECTVEGTSNPNLYWYRQAAGRGLQLLFYSVGIGQISSEVPQNLSASRPQDRQFILSSKKLLLSDSGFYLCAWSIQQETQYFGPGTRLLVL.

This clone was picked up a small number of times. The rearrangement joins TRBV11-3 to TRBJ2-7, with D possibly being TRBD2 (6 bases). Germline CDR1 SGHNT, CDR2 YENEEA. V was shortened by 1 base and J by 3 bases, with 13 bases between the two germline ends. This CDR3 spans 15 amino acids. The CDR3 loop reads CASSLGPTSYYEQYF. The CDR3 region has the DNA TGTGCCAGCAGCTTAGGCCCCACTAGCTACTACGAGCAGTACTTC.

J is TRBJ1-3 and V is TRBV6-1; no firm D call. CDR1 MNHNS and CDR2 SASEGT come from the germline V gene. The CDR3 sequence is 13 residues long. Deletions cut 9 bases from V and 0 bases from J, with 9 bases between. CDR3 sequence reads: CASRVNSGNTIYF. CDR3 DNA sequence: TGTGCCAGTAGAGTAAACTCTGGAAACACCATATATTTT.

CDR3 in amino acids: CASSQGPPGTEGLANVLTF. Here the CDR3 DNA reads TGCGCCAGCAGCCAAGGGCCCCCAGGGACGGAGGGGTTGGCCAACGTCCTGACTTTC. The V and J genes are TRBV4-3 and TRBJ2-6; TRBD2 is a possible D gene (6 bases). Trimming took 1 base from V and 6 from J, leaving 22 bases between them. CDR1 and CDR2 (germline): LGHNA, YSLEER. The CDR3 sequence is 19 residues long.

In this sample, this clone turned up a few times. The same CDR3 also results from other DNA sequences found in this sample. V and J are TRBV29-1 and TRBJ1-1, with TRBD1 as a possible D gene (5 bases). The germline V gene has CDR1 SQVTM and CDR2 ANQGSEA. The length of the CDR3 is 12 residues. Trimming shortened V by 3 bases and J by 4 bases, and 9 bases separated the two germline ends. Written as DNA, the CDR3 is TGCAGCGTTGACGGGGGAGGCACTGAAGCTTTCTTT. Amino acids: CSVDGGGTEAFF.

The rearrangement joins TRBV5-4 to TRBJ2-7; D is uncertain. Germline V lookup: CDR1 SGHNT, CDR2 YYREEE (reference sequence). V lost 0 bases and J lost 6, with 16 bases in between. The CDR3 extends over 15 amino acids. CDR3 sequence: CASSLDWGISGEQYF. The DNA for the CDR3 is TGTGCCAGCAGCTTGGATTGGGGAATTTCGGGCGAGCAGTACTTC. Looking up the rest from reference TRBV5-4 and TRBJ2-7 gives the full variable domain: ETGVTQSPTHLIKTRGQQVTLRCSSQSGHNTVSWYQQALGQGPQFIFQYYREEENGRGNFPPRFSGLQFPNYSSELNVNALELDDSALYLCASSLDWGISGEQYFGPGTRLTVT.

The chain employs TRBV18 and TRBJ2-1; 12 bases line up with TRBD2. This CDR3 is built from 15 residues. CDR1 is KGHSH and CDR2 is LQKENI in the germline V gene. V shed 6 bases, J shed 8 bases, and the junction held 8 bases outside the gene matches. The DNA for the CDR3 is TGTGCCAGCTCTCCGGGACTAGCGGGTCGGGATGAGCAGTTCTTC. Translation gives CASSPGLAGRDEQFF.

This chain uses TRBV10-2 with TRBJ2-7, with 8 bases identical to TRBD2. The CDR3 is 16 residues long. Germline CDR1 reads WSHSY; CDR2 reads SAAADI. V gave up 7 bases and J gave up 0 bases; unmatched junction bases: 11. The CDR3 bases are TGCGCCAGCAAGGTCGGGACGGGAGGGTTCTCCTACGAGCAGTACTTC. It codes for CASKVGTGGFSYEQYF.

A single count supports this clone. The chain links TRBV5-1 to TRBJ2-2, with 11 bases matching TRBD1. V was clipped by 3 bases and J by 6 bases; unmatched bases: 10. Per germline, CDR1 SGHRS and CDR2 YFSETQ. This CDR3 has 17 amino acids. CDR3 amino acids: CASSWGRDRGTAGELFF. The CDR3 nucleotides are TGCGCCAGCAGCTGGGGCCGGGACAGGGGGACCGCCGGGGAGCTGTTTTTT.

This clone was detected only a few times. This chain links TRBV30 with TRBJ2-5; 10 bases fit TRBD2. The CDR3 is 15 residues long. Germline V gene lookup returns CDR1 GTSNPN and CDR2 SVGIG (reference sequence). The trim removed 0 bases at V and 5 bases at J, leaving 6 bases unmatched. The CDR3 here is CAWSVGAGGRETQYF. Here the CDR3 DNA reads TGTGCCTGGAGTGTTGGAGCGGGAGGGCGGGAGACCCAGTACTTC.

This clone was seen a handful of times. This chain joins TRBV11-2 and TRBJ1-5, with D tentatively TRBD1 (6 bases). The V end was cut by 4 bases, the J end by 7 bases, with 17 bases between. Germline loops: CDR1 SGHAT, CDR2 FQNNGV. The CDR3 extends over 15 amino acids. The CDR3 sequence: CASSSGRGGGQPQHF. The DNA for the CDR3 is TGTGCCAGCAGCTCGGGCCGAGGGGGTGGACAGCCCCAGCATTTT. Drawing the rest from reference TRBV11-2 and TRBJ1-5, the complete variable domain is EAGVAQSPRYKIIEKRQSVAFWCNPISGHATLYWYQQILGQGPKLLIQFQNNGVVDDSQLPKDRFSAERLKGVDSTLKIQPAKLEDSAVYLCASSSGRGGGQPQHFGDGTRLSIL.

The DNA for the CDR3 is TGTGCCAGCAGTTTATCATTGGGGAACACTGAAGCTTTCTTT. Translating gives CASSLSLGNTEAFF. The chain uses TRBV27 and TRBJ1-1; the D is unclear. The CDR3 consists of 14 residues. Per germline, CDR1 MNHEY and CDR2 SMNVEV (reference sequence). Trimming took off 0 bases at V and 1 base at J, with 6 bases between the two ends.

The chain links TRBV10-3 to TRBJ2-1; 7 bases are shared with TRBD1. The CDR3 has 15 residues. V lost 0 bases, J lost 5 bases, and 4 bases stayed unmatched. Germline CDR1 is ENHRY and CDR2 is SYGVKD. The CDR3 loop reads CAISESTGLNNEQFF. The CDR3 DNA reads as TGTGCCATCAGTGAGTCGACAGGGCTTAACAATGAGCAGTTCTTC.

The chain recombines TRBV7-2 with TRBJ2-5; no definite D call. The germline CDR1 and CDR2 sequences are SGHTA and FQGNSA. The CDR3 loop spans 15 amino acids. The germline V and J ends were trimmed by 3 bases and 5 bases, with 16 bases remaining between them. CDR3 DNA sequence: TGTGCCAGCAGCTTTATGGACCTTTTCGGGGAGACCCAGTACTTC. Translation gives CASSFMDLFGETQYF.

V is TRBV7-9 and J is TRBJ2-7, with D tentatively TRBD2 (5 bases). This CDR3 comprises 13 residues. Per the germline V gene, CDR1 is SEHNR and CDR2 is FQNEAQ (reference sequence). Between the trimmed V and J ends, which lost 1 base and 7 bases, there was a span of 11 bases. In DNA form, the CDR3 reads TGTGCCAGCAGCTTAGGGCTGTCGGGAGAGCAGTACTTC. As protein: CASSLGLSGEQYF.

CDR3 region: CASSQPNYEQYF. In nucleotides, the CDR3 is TGCGCCAGCAGCCAACCGAACTACGAGCAGTACTTC. The gene calls are TRBV4-3 and TRBJ2-7; D unresolved. Germline V gives CDR1 LGHNA, CDR2 YSLEER. The CDR3 totals 12 residues. Trimming took 2 bases from V and 3 from J, leaving 5 bases between them.